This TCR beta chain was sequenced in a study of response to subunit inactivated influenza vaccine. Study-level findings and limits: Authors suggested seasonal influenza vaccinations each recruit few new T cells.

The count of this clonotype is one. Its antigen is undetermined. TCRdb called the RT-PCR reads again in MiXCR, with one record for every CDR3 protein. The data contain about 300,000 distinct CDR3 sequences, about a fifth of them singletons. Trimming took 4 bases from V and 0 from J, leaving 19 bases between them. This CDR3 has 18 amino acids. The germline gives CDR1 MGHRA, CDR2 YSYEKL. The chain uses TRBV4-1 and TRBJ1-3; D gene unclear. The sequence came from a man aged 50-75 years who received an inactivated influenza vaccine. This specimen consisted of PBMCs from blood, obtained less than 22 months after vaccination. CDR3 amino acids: CASSPQEVASTSGNTIYF. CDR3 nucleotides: TGCGCCAGCAGCCCGCAGGAGGTGGCTTCCACCTCTGGAAACACCATATATTTT.